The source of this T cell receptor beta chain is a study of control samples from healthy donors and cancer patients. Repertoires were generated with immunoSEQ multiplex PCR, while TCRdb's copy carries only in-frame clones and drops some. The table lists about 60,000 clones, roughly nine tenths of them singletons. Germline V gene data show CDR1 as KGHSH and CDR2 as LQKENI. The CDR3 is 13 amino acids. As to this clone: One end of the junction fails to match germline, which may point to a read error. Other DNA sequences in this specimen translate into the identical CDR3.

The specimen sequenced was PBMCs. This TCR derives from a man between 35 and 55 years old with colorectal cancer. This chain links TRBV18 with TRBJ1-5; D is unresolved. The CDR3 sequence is CASSPLDWIGQHF. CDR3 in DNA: TGCGCCAGCTCACCACTAGACTGGATCGGGCAGCATTTT.